This TCR beta chain was recorded in a study of shared clonotypes between healthy human individuals. V was cut by 3 bases and J by 0 bases, with 12 bases left in between. The CDR3 has 15 amino acids. Per the germline V gene, CDR1 is MDHEN and CDR2 is SYDVKM. A note on this clone: Its antigen is unknown.

Authors' data handling: ImmunoSEQ gave junction-only sequences without quality scores, so filtering differed. The data were produced by immunoSEQ multiplex PCR, yet TCRdb's version contains in-frame clones alone and is incomplete. V and J calls and clone size are copied from that table; D and trimming were computed from the DNA. The sample lists 400,000 to 600,000 clones; roughly 77% were seen once. Donors were healthy HIV-negative adults without recently reported acute infections or vaccinations. General study findings and limits: The study drew on few donors, limiting represented genetic and exposure-history diversity.

V gene TRBV28 combines with J gene TRBJ2-7, with TRBD2 as a possible D gene (7 bases). Sequences were obtained from PBMCs. The receptor was isolated from a woman between 40 and 50 years old in good health. Some clones in this sample may be carry-over from other donors' samples. The CDR3 loop reads CASSLGGALSYEQYF. The DNA for the CDR3 is TGTGCCAGCAGTTTGGGGGGGGCTCTCTCCTACGAGCAGTACTTC.